These 29 T cell receptor beta chains were sequenced from one sample in a study of neurological immune-mediated disorders (dated by TCRdb to between 2018 and 2021). The sample's time point label, in plain terms: longitudinal time-point 3. Libraries were constructed by 5' RACE. The run used an Illumina HiSeq 2500. TCRdb reprocessed the public reads (quality trimming at Q25 with fastp, clone calling with MiXCR) and kept in-frame beta chains. Each entry is one CDR3 protein sequence, shown with its most common DNA and genes. Across this sample there are 84,000 or so distinct CDR3 sequences, with 3.5% to 5.5% seen only once. The leading ten clones occupy approximately 5.4% of the sample. The sample consisted of PBMCs. The receptors derive from a woman aged 55-75 years with multiple sclerosis.

This clonotype was seen many times. The CDR3 DNA follows: TGCGCCAGCAGCAGGAACGCAGAGAACAATGAGCAGTTCTTC. The encoded protein is CASSRNAENNEQFF. This chain links TRBV5-1 with TRBJ2-1; D gene unclear. The V gene lost 4 bases and the J gene lost 5 bases, with 13 bases spanning the gap. The length of the CDR3 is 14 residues. Per the germline V gene, CDR1 is SGHRS and CDR2 is YFSETQ.

This clonotype was detected many times. The chain employs TRBV7-9 and TRBJ2-1, with 13 bases fitting TRBD2. Per germline, CDR1 SEHNR and CDR2 FQNEAQ (reference sequence). V was pared by 5 bases and J by 9 bases, with 10 bases of the junction left unmatched. The CDR3 is made up of 16 amino acids. The CDR3 spells CASSPGLAGALGEQFF. The CDR3 DNA reads as TGTGCCAGCAGCCCAGGACTAGCGGGGGCCCTGGGTGAGCAGTTCTTC. Combining the CDR3 with reference TRBV7-9 and TRBJ2-1 gives the whole variable domain DTGVSQNPRHKITKRGQNVTFRCDPISEHNRLYWYRQTLGQGPEFLTYFQNEAQLEKSRLLSDRFSAERPKGSFSTLEIQRTEQGDSAMYLCASSPGLAGALGEQFFGPGTRLTVL.

This clonotype was detected ten times or more. The rearrangement links TRBV20-1 to TRBJ1-2; no clear D gene. The germline CDR1 and CDR2 sequences are DFQATT and SNEGSKA (reference sequence). Trimming stripped 3 bases from V and 8 bases from J, with 10 bases between. This CDR3 has 11 amino acids. The CDR3 region is CSASVLSGYTF. In nucleotides, the CDR3 is TGCAGTGCTAGCGTACTTTCAGGCTACACCTTC.

This clonotype was counted ten times or more. The genes are TRBV7-9 and TRBJ2-7, with D maybe TRBD1 (6 bases). Germline assignment: CDR1 SEHNR and CDR2 FQNEAQ (reference sequence). CDR3 length equals 14 residues. The V gene lost 2 bases and the J gene lost 0 bases, with 8 bases spanning the gap. CDR3 bases: TGTGCCAGCAGCTTACAGGGGATCTCCTACGAGCAGTACTTC. It codes for CASSLQGISYEQYF.

This clonotype was detected many times. The genes are TRBV2 and TRBJ2-5; unclear D gene. Between the trimmed V and J ends, which lost 5 bases and 4 bases, there was a span of 14 bases. Germline loops: CDR1 SNHLY, CDR2 FYNNEI. The length of the CDR3 is 14 residues. The CDR3: CASSLDPTPETQYF. CDR3 in DNA: TGTGCCAGCAGTCTGGACCCTACCCCAGAGACCCAGTACTTC.

This clonotype was seen repeatedly, ten times or more. The rearrangement joins TRBV20-1 to TRBJ1-2; 9 bases align to TRBD1. The CDR3 covers 15 residues. Losses at the gene ends were 4 bases for V and 6 bases for J; bases not matched to a gene: 12. Looked up from germline, CDR1 is DFQATT and CDR2 is SNEGSKA (reference sequence). CDR3 residues: CSANILRDRADGYTF. The DNA for the CDR3 is TGCAGTGCTAACATTTTACGGGACAGGGCGGATGGCTACACCTTC.

This clonotype has at least ten counts. V is TRBV5-1 and J is TRBJ1-6; D is possibly TRBD1 (5 bases). Germline V lookup: CDR1 SGHRS, CDR2 YFSETQ. V lost 3 bases and J lost 7, with 20 bases in between. The CDR3 has 17 amino acids. CDR3 in DNA: TGCGCCAGCAGCTGGAAAAGAAGGGGTTCACCCAATTCACCCCTCCACTTT. Its translation: CASSWKRRGSPNSPLHF.

This clonotype was seen ten or more times. This chain's CDR3 is CASSLGFLLAANEKLFF. The DNA for the CDR3 is TGCGCCAGCAGCTTGGGATTCCTCCTGGCGGCTAATGAAAAACTGTTTTTT. The genes are TRBV5-1 and TRBJ1-4; D is uncertain. The V gene lost 0 bases and the J gene lost 3 bases, with 15 bases spanning the gap. The germline CDR1 and CDR2 sequences are SGHRS and YFSETQ. CDR3 length equals 17 residues.

This clonotype was seen many times. The rearrangement links TRBV30 to TRBJ2-7; maybe TRBD2 (5 bases). CDR1 is GTSNPN and CDR2 is SVGIG in the germline V gene (reference sequence). The V and J ends lost 2 bases and 3 bases respectively, with 11 bases between them. The CDR3 extends over 13 amino acids. CDR3 bases: TGTGCCTGGAGTCCGGACGGGATCTACGAGCAGTACTTC. Translated: CAWSPDGIYEQYF.

In its sample, this clonotype was seen many times. The chain employs TRBV12-3 or TRBV12-4 and TRBJ1-2, with 8 bases aligning to TRBD1. The CDR3 loop spans 14 amino acids. V lost 4 bases, J lost 7 bases, and 8 bases stayed unmatched. The CDR3 coding sequence is TGTGCCAGCAGTTGGGGACAGGTCACCAGTGGCTACACCTTC. Its translation is CASSWGQVTSGYTF.

This clonotype was found many times. The chain links TRBV5-1 to TRBJ2-5; D possibly corresponds to TRBD2 (5 bases). The CDR3 spans 15 residues. The germline gives CDR1 SGHRS, CDR2 YFSETQ. The germline V and J ends were trimmed by 0 bases and 3 bases, with 12 bases remaining between them. Here the CDR3 DNA reads TGCGCCAGCAGCTTGGCGGCGGGCCGAGAAGAGACCCAGTACTTC. It codes for CASSLAAGREETQYF.

This clonotype has ten or more counts. The chain links TRBV6-5 to TRBJ1-3; 7 bases match TRBD1. V was clipped by 7 bases and J by 2 bases; unmatched bases: 14. Germline CDR1 is MNHEY and CDR2 is SVGAGI. This CDR3 is 17 amino acids long. The DNA for the CDR3 is TGTGCCAGCACCGGATTACGACAGGGCGAGACTGGAAACACCATATATTTT. It is translated as CASTGLRQGETGNTIYF.

There are many counts of this clonotype. The CDR3 nucleotides are TGTGCCAGCAGTAGCCCTGGGGGCTACACCTTC. Translated: CASSSPGGYTF. The rearrangement links TRBV6-5 to TRBJ1-2; no clear D gene. CDR1 and CDR2 from the germline V gene are MNHEY and SVGAGI. V was pared by 5 bases and J by 8 bases, with 9 bases between. CDR3 length: 11 residues.

There are many counts of this clonotype. The gene calls are TRBV20-1 and TRBJ1-2; no definite D call. This CDR3 is built from 12 residues. V shed 3 bases and J shed 0 bases, with 5 bases lying between them. Germline loops: CDR1 DFQATT, CDR2 SNEGSKA (reference sequence). CDR3 nucleotides: TGCAGTGCTAGCGTCCCTAACTATGGCTACACCTTC. Translating it yields CSASVPNYGYTF.

By sample fraction, this clonotype is medium-sized. This sequence joins TRBV5-1 and TRBJ1-1; D not certain. The germline V gene has CDR1 SGHRS and CDR2 YFSETQ. The CDR3 is made up of 13 amino acids. Trimming took 4 bases from V and 2 from J, leaving 9 bases between them. The chain's CDR3 is CASSPEVNTEAFF. The CDR3 coding sequence is TGCGCCAGCAGCCCCGAAGTTAACACTGAAGCTTTCTTT.

This clonotype was recorded many times. The J gene is TRBJ2-7, the V gene TRBV28; 14 nucleotides align to TRBD2. CDR3 size: 15 residues. J lost 6 bases, V lost 3 bases, and 4 bases had no gene match. Germline V CDR1 and CDR2: MDHEN, SYDVKM. This chain's CDR3 is CASSLTSGGAPEQYF. The DNA of the CDR3 is TGTGCCAGCAGTTTGACTAGCGGGGGGGCCCCCGAGCAGTACTTC.

Many counts were recorded for this clonotype. The chain links TRBV3-1 to TRBJ2-1, with 7 bases lining up with TRBD1. Germline V CDR1 and CDR2: LGHDT, YNNKEL (reference sequence). This CDR3 is 13 amino acids long. V was clipped by 8 bases and J by 9 bases; unmatched bases: 10. The CDR3: CASRRDSGSEQFF. The CDR3 DNA reads TGTGCCAGCCGCCGGGACAGTGGTTCTGAGCAGTTCTTC.

The table lists this clonotype with a few counts. V usage is TRBV5-1 and J usage is TRBJ2-3, with unresolved D. V was cut by 2 bases and J by 2 bases, with 3 bases left in between. The CDR3 loop spans 12 amino acids. The germline CDR1 and CDR2 sequences are SGHRS and YFSETQ. CDR3 sequence reads: CASSFHTDTQYF. The CDR3 nucleotides are TGCGCCAGCAGCTTCCACACAGATACGCAGTATTTT.

This clonotype was found many times. The V and J genes are TRBV7-8 and TRBJ2-7, with TRBD1 matching over 7 bases. The germline V gene encodes CDR1 SGHVS and CDR2 FQNEAQ. The trim removed 5 bases at V and 4 bases at J, leaving 5 bases unmatched. This CDR3 has 13 residues. The DNA for the CDR3 is TGTGCCAGCAGCCGACAGGGAGAGTACGAGCAGTACTTC. Translating gives CASSRQGEYEQYF.

This clonotype was counted at least ten times. This rearrangement joins TRBV5-1 to TRBJ1-1; D possibly corresponds to TRBD1 (6 bases). V gave up 7 bases and J gave up 6 bases, with 19 bases separating them. This CDR3 is 14 amino acids long. Germline loops: CDR1 SGHRS, CDR2 YFSETQ. The CDR3 reads CASGGPSDRSEAFF. CDR3 sequence (DNA): TGCGCCAGCGGGGGGCCCAGCGACAGGTCTGAAGCTTTCTTT. The variable domain in full, with the rest retrieved from reference TRBV5-1 and TRBJ1-1, is KAGVTQTPRYLIKTRGQQVTLSCSPISGHRSVSWYQQTPGQGLQFLFEYFSETQRNKGNFPGRFSGRQFSNSRSEMNVSTLELGDSALYLCASGGPSDRSEAFFGQGTRLTVV.

In this sample, this clonotype turned up many times. The DNA for the CDR3 is TGTGCCAGCATCCGAGACAGGGCGAACACTGAAGCTTTCTTT. This sequence encodes CASIRDRANTEAFF. V is TRBV6-5 and J is TRBJ1-1, with TRBD1 matching 7 bases. The CDR3 length is 14 residues. Trimming cost V 7 bases and J 1 base; bases outside gene matches: 6. CDR1 is MNHEY and CDR2 is SVGAGI in the germline V gene.

In this sample, this clonotype turned up many times. V usage is TRBV4-1 and J usage is TRBJ2-1, with D maybe TRBD1 (5 bases). The CDR3 extends over 14 amino acids. Looked up from germline, CDR1 is MGHRA and CDR2 is YSYEKL. V lost 2 bases and J lost 3, with 8 bases in between. The CDR3 spells CASSQLGRYNEQFF. Written as DNA, the CDR3 is TGCGCCAGCAGCCAATTGGGGCGCTACAATGAGCAGTTCTTC.

This clonotype was detected many times. CDR3 sequence reads: CSARVAGAVDETQYF. CDR3 bases: TGCAGTGCTAGAGTAGCGGGGGCAGTGGATGAGACCCAGTACTTC. This chain connects TRBV20-1 to TRBJ2-5, with TRBD2 identical over 9 bases. The germline CDR1 and CDR2 sequences are DFQATT and SNEGSKA (reference sequence). V lost 1 base to trimming and J lost 5 bases; unmatched junction nucleotides: 8. CDR3 length equals 15 residues.

At least ten counts were recorded for this clonotype. CDR3 in DNA: TGCAGTGCTAGTGGCGGGGGGCCGATCTACGAGCAGTACTTC. Amino acids: CSASGGGPIYEQYF. The chain uses TRBV20-1 and TRBJ2-7, with TRBD2 identical over 8 bases. This CDR3 has 14 amino acids. Germline values: CDR1 DFQATT, CDR2 SNEGSKA (reference sequence). Trimming removed 3 bases from V and 3 bases from J; junction bases left unmatched: 7.

This clonotype was counted many times. This chain links TRBV6-5 with TRBJ2-1; possible D gene TRBD2, 6 bases. The germline CDR1 and CDR2 sequences are MNHEY and SVGAGI. The CDR3 is made up of 15 amino acids. Trimming left V 0 bases short and J 7 bases short, with 13 bases between. CDR3 amino acids: CASSYSAGLQNEQFF. In DNA, the CDR3 is TGTGCCAGCAGTTACTCGGCAGGACTACAGAATGAGCAGTTCTTC.

In this sample, this clonotype turned up many times. V is TRBV4-1 and J is TRBJ2-2; D uncertain. The CDR3 sequence is 14 residues long. Germline V lookup: CDR1 MGHRA, CDR2 YSYEKL. The V end lost 5 bases, the J end lost 6 bases, and 13 bases lay between the germline ends. CDR3 bases: TGCGCCAGCAGCGTGGGCCGGGCCCCCGGGGAGCTGTTTTTT. This gives the protein CASSVGRAPGELFF.

This clonotype was observed at least ten times. The chain is built from TRBV12-3 or TRBV12-4 and TRBJ1-1, with D maybe TRBD1 (6 bases). V shed 6 bases and J shed 4 bases, with 12 bases lying between them. The CDR3 is made up of 13 amino acids. DNA for the CDR3: TGTGCCAGCAGGGGATTGACAGGCACTGAAGCTTTCTTT. This gives the protein CASRGLTGTEAFF.

The V and J genes are TRBV5-5 and TRBJ1-1, with unresolved D. Per the germline V gene, CDR1 is SGHKS and CDR2 is YYEKEE (reference sequence). This CDR3 region has 15 residues. The V end lost 4 bases, the J end lost 0 bases, and 13 bases lay between the germline ends. This chain's CDR3 is CASSVAGAMNTEAFF. Written as DNA, the CDR3 is TGTGCCAGCAGCGTGGCAGGAGCCATGAACACTGAAGCTTTCTTT.

There are many counts of this clonotype. The chain couples TRBV5-5 to TRBJ1-2; a possible D gene is TRBD1 (5 bases). Germline V gives CDR1 SGHKS, CDR2 YYEKEE (reference sequence). Trimming took 4 bases from V and 5 from J, leaving 12 bases between them. The CDR3 is 13 residues long. The CDR3 bases are TGTGCCAGCAGCAATGGGGGGGGGTATGGCTACACCTTC. Encoded protein: CASSNGGGYGYTF.